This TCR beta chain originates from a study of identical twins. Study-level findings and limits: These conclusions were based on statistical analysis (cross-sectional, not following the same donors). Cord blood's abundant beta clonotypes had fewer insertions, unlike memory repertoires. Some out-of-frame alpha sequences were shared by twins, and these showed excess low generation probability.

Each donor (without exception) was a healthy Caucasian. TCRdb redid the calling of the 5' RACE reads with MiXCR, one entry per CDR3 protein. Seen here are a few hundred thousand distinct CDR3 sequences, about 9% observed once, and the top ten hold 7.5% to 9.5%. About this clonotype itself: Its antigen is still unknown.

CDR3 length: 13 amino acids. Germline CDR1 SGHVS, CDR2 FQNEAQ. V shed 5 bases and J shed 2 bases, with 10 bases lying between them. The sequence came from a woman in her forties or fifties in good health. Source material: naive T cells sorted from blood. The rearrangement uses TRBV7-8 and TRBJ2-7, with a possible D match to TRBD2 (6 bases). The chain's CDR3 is CASSTRDPYEQYF. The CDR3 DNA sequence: TGTGCCAGCAGCACGCGGGACCCCTACGAGCAGTACTTC.